The 18 T cell receptor beta chains given below trace back to one sample, sequenced in a study of CD8+CD57+ T cells in acquired aplastic anemia. Genomic DNA acted as the template from which TCR beta VDJ combination and CDR3 sequence profiling were carried out. Via MiXCR, TCRdb re-called the reads, giving one row per CDR3 protein. The data hold 190,000 or so distinct CDR3 sequences, with approximately 60% observed a single time. The sample taken for sequencing was sorted CD4+, CD8+, or CD8+CD57+ T cells (not recorded which) from PBMCs. The source is a human donor in good health.

This clonotype was seen a few times. V gene TRBV29-1 combines with J gene TRBJ1-1; D call uncertain. The CDR3 spans 12 residues. Trimming pared 6 bases from V and 11 bases from J, leaving 19 bases between. CDR1 and CDR2 (germline): SQVTM, ANQGSEA. The CDR3 here is CSVAEEGVRAFF. DNA of the CDR3: TGCAGCGTCGCCGAGGAGGGAGTGCGGGCTTTCTTT.

This clonotype was found a few times. The V call is TRBV20-1, the J call TRBJ1-4, with 7 bases identical to TRBD1. The CDR3 covers 13 residues. The V and J ends lost 4 bases and 4 bases, in that order; junction bases with no gene match: 3. Germline V gene sequence: CDR1 DFQATT, CDR2 SNEGSKA (reference sequence). The CDR3 loop is CSATRDSNEKLFF. In nucleotides, the CDR3 is TGCAGTGCTACCCGGGACAGTAATGAAAAACTGTTTTTT.

This clonotype was detected only once. The chain combines TRBV10-1 with TRBJ2-7; no clear D. V gave up 10 bases and J gave up 3 bases, with 19 bases separating them. This CDR3 region has 14 residues. The germline V gene has CDR1 WNHNN and CDR2 SYGVQD (reference sequence). The CDR3 is CATPRRVLFYEQYF. The CDR3 DNA reads TGCGCCACCCCCCGGAGAGTCCTTTTCTACGAGCAGTACTTC.

In DNA, the CDR3 is TGTGCCAGTAGTGAGACAGGGTTCGACTACGAGCAGTACTTC. Translation gives CASSETGFDYEQYF. The rearrangement joins TRBV19 to TRBJ2-7, with 7 bases aligning to TRBD1. Per the germline V gene, CDR1 is LNHDA and CDR2 is SQIVND (reference sequence). This CDR3 region has 14 residues. The J segment lost 3 bases and the V segment lost 5 bases, leaving 7 bases of the junction unmatched.

The table lists this clonotype with many counts. At one end the junction does not follow the germline gene, possibly because of a read error. J is TRBJ1-3 and V is TRBV7-9, with D hard to call. Germline V CDR1 and CDR2: SEHNR, FQNEAQ (reference sequence). The CDR3 has 14 amino acids. CDR3 bases: TGTGCCAGCACAGAGGGTAGCTCTGGAAACGCCATATATTTT. Translating gives CASTEGSSGNAIYF.

To note about this clonotype: Lacking the conserved final phenylalanine or tryptophan, this CDR3 likely reflects a read error. This chain connects TRBV24-1 to TRBJ1-5; D may be TRBD1 (5 bases). The ends were cut back, 5 bases at V and 4 bases at J, with 11 bases in the middle. The CDR3 contains 14 residues. Germline loops: CDR1 KGHDR, CDR2 SFDVKD. The CDR3 sequence is CATSARGPNQPQHL. For the CDR3, the DNA is TGTGCCACCAGTGCGAGGGGACCGAATCAGCCCCAGCATCTT.

The rearrangement joins TRBV29-1 to TRBJ2-3; 10 bases align to TRBD2. The CDR3 has 15 residues. Germline assignment: CDR1 SQVTM and CDR2 ANQGSEA. V shed 4 bases and J 10 bases; nucleotides not matched to a gene: 14. The CDR3 bases are TGCAGCGTTGGAGCGCTAGCGGGAGATCAGGGTGCGCAGTATTTT. Protein product: CSVGALAGDQGAQYF.

This sequence joins TRBV20-1 and TRBJ1-6; D is uncertain. V was cut by 1 base and J by 15 bases, with 13 bases left in between. From germline, CDR1 is DFQATT and CDR2 SNEGSKA (reference sequence). This CDR3 has 12 amino acids. The CDR3, as DNA: TGCAGTGCTAGAGTGGCAGTTGGAGGCCTCCACTTT. It specifies CSARVAVGGLHF.

This clonotype was observed a few times. The V and J genes are TRBV7-8 and TRBJ2-2; TRBD2 matches 7 bases. Germline trimming cut 2 bases from V and 9 bases from J; bases unmatched to any gene: 12. CDR1 and CDR2 from the germline V gene are SGHVS and FQNEAQ. The CDR3 is 16 residues long. The CDR3 DNA reads as TGTGCCAGCAGCTTACGGACGGGACTATGGACCCGGGAGCTGTTTTTT. Its translation: CASSLRTGLWTRELFF.

A note on this clonotype: Without the conserved terminal phenylalanine or tryptophan, this CDR3 likely stems from a read error. The chain uses TRBV7-2 and TRBJ1-1; D unresolved. V was cut by 1 base and J by 8 bases, with 11 bases left in between. The CDR3 contains 13 residues. Germline V lookup: CDR1 SGHTA, CDR2 FQGNSA. The DNA for the CDR3 is TGTGCCAGCAGCTTAGAGCTACCAAGAGAAGCTTTCTCT. Its protein product is CASSLELPREAFS.

This clonotype was detected only a few times. J is TRBJ1-5 and V is TRBV20-1; TRBD1 might be the D (5 bases). This CDR3 has 15 residues. CDR1 DFQATT and CDR2 SNEGSKA come from the germline V gene (reference sequence). The germline V and J ends were trimmed by 0 bases and 0 bases, with 9 bases remaining between them. The CDR3 spells CSARDWGNSNQPQHF. CDR3 bases: TGCAGTGCTAGAGATTGGGGCAATAGCAATCAGCCCCAGCATTTT.

Here the CDR3 reads CASSLSSGLSSYNEQFF. As DNA, the CDR3 is TGTGCCAGCAGCTTATCCTCGGGACTCAGCTCCTACAATGAGCAGTTCTTC. The chain combines TRBV5-8 with TRBJ2-1; possible D gene TRBD2, 6 bases. There are 17 residues in the CDR3. The germline V and J ends were trimmed by 2 bases and 0 bases, with 15 bases remaining between them. The germline V gene has CDR1 SGHTS and CDR2 YDEGEE.

This chain links TRBV2 with TRBJ1-6; possibly TRBD1 for D (6 bases). CDR3 length: 14 amino acids. V dropped 7 bases and J dropped 7 bases, with 14 bases sitting between them. Germline V lookup: CDR1 SNHLY, CDR2 FYNNEI. CDR3 nucleotide sequence: TGTGCCAGCACCGAGGACAGTGTGAATTCACCCCTCCACTTT. Translating gives CASTEDSVNSPLHF.

In the case of this clonotype: This likely comes from a read error, as the CDR3 has no conserved phenylalanine or tryptophan at its end. The chain uses TRBV7-9 and TRBJ2-5; 14 nucleotides agree with TRBD2. J was trimmed by 2 bases and V by 6 bases; bases with no gene match: 17. Germline loops: CDR1 SEHNR, CDR2 FQNEAQ (reference sequence). This CDR3 contains 20 residues. In DNA, the CDR3 is TGTGCCAGCAGTGGTGTGAAAACGACTAGCGGGAGGGATTGGCAAGAGACCCAGTACCTC. Translated, it gives CASSGVKTTSGRDWQETQYL.

The chain recombines TRBV20-1 with TRBJ1-2, with 9 bases fitting TRBD1. The CDR3 runs to 20 residues. V trimming: 6 bases; J trimming: 3 bases; junction bases outside the gene matches: 26. Looked up from germline, CDR1 is DFQATT and CDR2 is SNEGSKA (reference sequence). The chain's CDR3 is CSAPGGGGQGNPEQYYGYTF. CDR3 DNA sequence: TGCAGTGCCCCTGGGGGGGGGGGACAGGGTAATCCCGAGCAGTACTATGGCTACACCTTC.

The CDR3 region is CASSPVGGLLHTEAFF. The CDR3 DNA follows: TGTGCCAGCAGCCCGGTGGGGGGACTGCTGCACACTGAAGCTTTCTTT. V and J are TRBV11-2 and TRBJ1-1; TRBD1 might be the D (5 bases). Germline V lookup: CDR1 SGHAT, CDR2 FQNNGV. This CDR3 has 16 amino acids. V gave up 5 bases and J gave up 3 bases, with 19 bases separating them.

This clonotype was seen at least ten times. The gene calls are TRBV25-1 and TRBJ2-1; the match to TRBD2 covers 8 bases. This CDR3 has 16 amino acids. Germline V gene data show CDR1 as MGHDK and CDR2 as SYGVNS. The J segment lost 4 bases and the V segment lost 1 base, leaving 6 bases of the junction unmatched. CDR3 DNA: TGTGCCAGCAGTGAATTGTTCGGGGGGGGGTACAATGAGCAGTTCTTC. Amino acid sequence: CASSELFGGGYNEQFF.

In this sample, this clonotype turned up many times. The genes are TRBV10-3 and TRBJ2-1; D unclear. CDR1 and CDR2 (germline): ENHRY, SYGVKD. V was pared by 4 bases and J by 0 bases, with 10 bases between. The CDR3 totals 15 residues. CDR3 amino acids: CAISVDWSSYNEQFF. CDR3 in DNA: TGTGCCATCAGTGTAGACTGGAGCTCCTACAATGAGCAGTTCTTC.